A selection of T cell receptor beta chains follows, all from one sample in a study of cytomegalovirus exposure and HLA in healthy donors. TCRdb's table, derived via immunoSEQ multiplex PCR, lists solely in-frame clones and lacks some. Found here are a few hundred thousand clones, 75% to 80% of them singletons; the top ten hold 1.5% to 2%. Sequenced material: PBMCs. These receptors came from a man aged 18 to 30 in good health and CMV-seronegative. Each CDR3 is given with its conserved first and last residue. Clone size, where shown, is once, few, many, or a class for clones that have expanded.

abundance	v_gene	j_gene	CDR3aa
once	TRBV9	TRBJ2-3	CASSVGLAGGTDTQYF
NA	TRBV7-6	TRBJ2-7	CASSAGTGGHEQYF
NA	TRBV19	TRBJ2-1	CASSIGRGSDEQFF
NA	TRBV7-2	TRBJ1-3	CASSSQGPSFSGNTIYF
NA	TRBV30	TRBJ1-2	CAWSVDKNYGYTF
NA	TRBV19	TRBJ2-1	CASSIGGDYNEQFF
NA	TRBV6-5	TRBJ1-1	CASSWEGNTEAFF
once	TRBV6-5	TRBJ1-5	CASSHEGTNQPQHF
few	TRBV7-9	TRBJ1-1	CASSRSQGNTEAFF
NA	TRBV6-6	TRBJ2-5	CASSLKRRETQYF
NA	TRBV5-1	TRBJ2-7	CASSNRLAGVGEQYF
NA	TRBV2	TRBJ1-5	CASTQVDSNQPQHF
NA	TRBV28	NA	CASSPGTLYEQYF
NA	TRBV30	TRBJ2-3	CAWTSTSGATDTQYF
few	TRBV19	TRBJ1-1	CASSITGSGRRDTEAFF
NA	TRBV7-3	TRBJ2-3	CASSPRPASEVDTQYF
NA	TRBV28	TRBJ2-1	CASRRRLAGVKNNEQFF
once	TRBV11-2	TRBJ2-2	CASSDPRGGGVWYTGELFF
NA	TRBV4-3	TRBJ2-2	CASSQDDAGDTGELFF
NA	TRBV7-9	TRBJ2-2	CASSRGTGELFF
NA	TRBV6-1	TRBJ2-2	CASSGQANTGELFF
NA	TRBV2	TRBJ2-5	CASRRTGIQETQYF
NA	TRBV5-1	TRBJ2-3	CASRMDLGQGTDTQYF
NA	TRBV30	TRBJ1-6	CAWTTTGEGSPLHF
once	TRBV2	TRBJ2-1	CASSDQVSGNEQFF
NA	TRBV5-6	TRBJ2-1	CASSLAGSTYNEQFF
many	TRBV6-5	TRBJ1-6	CASSFPSSPLHF
NA	TRBV9	TRBJ2-3	CASSVGRGPTDTQYF
NA	TRBV18	TRBJ2-6	CASSPFMAGPTGANVLTF
NA	TRBV10-3	TRBJ2-3	CAIGSGTSGSDTQYF
NA	TRBV6-5	TRBJ1-1	CASSTRRSGGTEAFF
NA	TRBV7-2	TRBJ2-1	CASSLRQVQNEQFF
NA	TRBV7-9	TRBJ1-2	CASSTPLDRGSGGYTF
NA	TRBV13	TRBJ2-7	CASSSRGWGRAYEQYF
NA	TRBV28	TRBJ2-1	CASSARGGWFF
NA	TRBV7-9	TRBJ1-4	CASSSEGHLRGPNEKLFF
NA	TRBV7-9	TRBJ1-5	CASSSGGFGNQPQHF
few	TRBV9	TRBJ2-3	CASSVDPGQGWEPRDTDTQYF
NA	TRBV30	TRBJ1-2	CAWSSGGNVGYTF
NA	TRBV18	TRBJ1-4	CASSSGQGTEKLFF
few	TRBV2	TRBJ2-3	CASRLRTGDGDTQYF
NA	TRBV5-1	TRBJ2-3	CASSDGTKADTQYF
NA	TRBV30	TRBJ1-6	CAGTGTHSPLHF
NA	TRBV5-1	TRBJ1-6	CASSADREGSPLHF
NA	TRBV9	TRBJ2-7	CASSSRTSDHEQYF
NA	TRBV11-3	TRBJ1-1	CASTRDRGTEAFF
NA	TRBV19	TRBJ2-1	CASTSAKGLVNNEQFF
NA	TRBV19	TRBJ1-1	CASSMIQADGTEAFF